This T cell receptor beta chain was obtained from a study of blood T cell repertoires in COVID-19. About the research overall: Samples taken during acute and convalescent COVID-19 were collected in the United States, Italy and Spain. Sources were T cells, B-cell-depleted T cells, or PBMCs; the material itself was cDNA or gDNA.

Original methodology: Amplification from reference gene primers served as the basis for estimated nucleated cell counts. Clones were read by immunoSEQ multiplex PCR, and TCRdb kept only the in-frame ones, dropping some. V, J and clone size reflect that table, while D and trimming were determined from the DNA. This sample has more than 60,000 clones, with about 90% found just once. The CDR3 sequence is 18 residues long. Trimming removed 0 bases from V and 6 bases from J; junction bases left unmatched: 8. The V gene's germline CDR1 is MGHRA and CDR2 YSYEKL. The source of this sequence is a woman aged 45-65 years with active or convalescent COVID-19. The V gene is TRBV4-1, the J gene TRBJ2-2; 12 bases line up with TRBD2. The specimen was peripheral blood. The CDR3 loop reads CASSQEGLAGIVPGELFF. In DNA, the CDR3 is TGCGCCAGCAGCCAAGAAGGACTAGCGGGGATTGTTCCCGGGGAGCTGTTTTTT.